This T cell receptor beta chain was captured by sequencing in a study of blood T cell repertoires in COVID-19. Whole-study context: Samples representing acute and convalescent COVID-19 were sourced from the United States, Italy and Spain.

This CDR3 spans 15 amino acids. Germline loops: CDR1 SGHRS, CDR2 YFSETQ. Losses at the gene ends were 0 bases for V and 8 bases for J; bases not matched to a gene: 4. Study processing details: The assay estimated nucleated cells by amplifying reference gene primers. Measured with immunoSEQ multiplex PCR; TCRdb has only the in-frame clones, and not every one. V, J and clone size reflect that table, while D and trimming were determined from the DNA. Altogether roughly 250,000 clones are present, about 87% being singletons, with the ten largest covering roughly 8.6%. Input material: peripheral blood. The rearrangement joins TRBV5-1 to TRBJ1-4; 10 positions agree with TRBD1. This TCR was recovered from a human donor in a cohort sampled during active COVID-19. The CDR3 reads CASSLVGQGEEKLFF. CDR3 coding DNA: TGCGCCAGCAGCTTGGTTGGACAGGGGGAAGAAAAACTGTTTTTT.